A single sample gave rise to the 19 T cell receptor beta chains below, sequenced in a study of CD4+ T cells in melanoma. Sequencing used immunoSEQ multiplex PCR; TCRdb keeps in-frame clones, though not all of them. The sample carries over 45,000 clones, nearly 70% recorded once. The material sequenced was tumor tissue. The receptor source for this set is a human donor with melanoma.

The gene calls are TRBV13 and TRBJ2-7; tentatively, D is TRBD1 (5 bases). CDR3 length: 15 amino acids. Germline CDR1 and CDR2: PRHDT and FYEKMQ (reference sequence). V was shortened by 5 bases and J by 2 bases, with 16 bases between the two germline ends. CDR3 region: CASSPPPGKAYEQYF. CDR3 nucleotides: TGTGCCAGCAGCCCCCCCCCAGGGAAGGCCTACGAGCAGTACTTC.

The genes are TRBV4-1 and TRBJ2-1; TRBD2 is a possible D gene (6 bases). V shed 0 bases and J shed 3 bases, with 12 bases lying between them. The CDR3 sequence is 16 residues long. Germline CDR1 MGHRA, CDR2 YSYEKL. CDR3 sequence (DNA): TGCGCCAGCAGCCAAGATCCAGGGACTTTCTACAATGAGCAGTTCTTC. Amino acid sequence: CASSQDPGTFYNEQFF.

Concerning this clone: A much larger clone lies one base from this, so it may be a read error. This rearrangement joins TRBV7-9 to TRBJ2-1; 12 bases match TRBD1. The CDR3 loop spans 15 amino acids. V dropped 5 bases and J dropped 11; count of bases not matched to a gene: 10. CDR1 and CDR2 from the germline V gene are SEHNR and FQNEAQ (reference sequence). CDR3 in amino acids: CASSPTGQGAGKQFF. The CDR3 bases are TGTGCCAGCAGCCCCACGGGACAGGGGGCCGGTAAGCAGTTCTTC.

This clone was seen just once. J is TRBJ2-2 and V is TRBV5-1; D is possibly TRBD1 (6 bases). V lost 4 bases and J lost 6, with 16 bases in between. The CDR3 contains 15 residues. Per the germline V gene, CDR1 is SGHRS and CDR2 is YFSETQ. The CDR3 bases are TGCGCCAGCAGCGGAACCGGGACACCGGCCGGGGAGCTGTTTTTT. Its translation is CASSGTGTPAGELFF.

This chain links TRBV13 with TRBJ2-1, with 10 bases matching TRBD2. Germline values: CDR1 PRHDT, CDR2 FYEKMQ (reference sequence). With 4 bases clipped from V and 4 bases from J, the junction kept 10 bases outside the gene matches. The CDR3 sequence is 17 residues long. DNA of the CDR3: TGTGCCAGCAGCTCCCAGCGGGGGGGATCCCTTTACAATGAGCAGTTCTTC. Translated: CASSSQRGGSLYNEQFF.

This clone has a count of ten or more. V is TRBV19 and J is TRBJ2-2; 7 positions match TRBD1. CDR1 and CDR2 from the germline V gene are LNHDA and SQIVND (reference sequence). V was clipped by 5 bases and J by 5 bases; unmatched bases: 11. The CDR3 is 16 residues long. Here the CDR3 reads CASSPKTGSTTGELFF. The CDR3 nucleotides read TGTGCCAGTAGTCCGAAGACAGGGTCGACGACCGGGGAGCTGTTTTTT. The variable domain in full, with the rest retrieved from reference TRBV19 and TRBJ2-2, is DGGITQSPKYLFRKEGQNVTLSCEQNLNHDAMYWYRQDPGQGLRLIYYSQIVNDFQKGDIAEGYSVSREKKESFPLTVTSAQKNPTAFYLCASSPKTGSTTGELFFGEGSRLTVL.

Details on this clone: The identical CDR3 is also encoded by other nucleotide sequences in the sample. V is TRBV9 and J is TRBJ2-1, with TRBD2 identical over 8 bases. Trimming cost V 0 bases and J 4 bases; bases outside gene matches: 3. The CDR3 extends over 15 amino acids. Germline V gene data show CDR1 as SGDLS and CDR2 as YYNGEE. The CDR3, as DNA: TGTGCCAGCAGCGTAGGCGGGGGGTCTTACAATGAGCAGTTCTTC. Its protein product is CASSVGGGSYNEQFF.

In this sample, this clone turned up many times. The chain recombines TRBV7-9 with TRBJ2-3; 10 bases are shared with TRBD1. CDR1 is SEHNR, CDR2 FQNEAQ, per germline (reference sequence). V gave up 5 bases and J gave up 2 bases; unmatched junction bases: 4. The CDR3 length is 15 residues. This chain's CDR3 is CASSPGTGDTDTQYF. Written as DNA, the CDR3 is TGTGCCAGCAGCCCCGGGACAGGGGACACAGATACGCAGTATTTT.

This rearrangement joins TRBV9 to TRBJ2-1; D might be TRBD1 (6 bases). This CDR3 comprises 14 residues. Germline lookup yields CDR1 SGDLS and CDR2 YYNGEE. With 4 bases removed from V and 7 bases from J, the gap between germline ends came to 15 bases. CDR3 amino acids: CASSFSRGRNEQFF. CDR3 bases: TGTGCCAGCAGCTTCAGCAGGGGAAGGAATGAGCAGTTCTTC.

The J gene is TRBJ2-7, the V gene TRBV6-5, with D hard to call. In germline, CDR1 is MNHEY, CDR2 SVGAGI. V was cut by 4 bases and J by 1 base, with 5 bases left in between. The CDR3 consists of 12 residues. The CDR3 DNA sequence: TGTGCCAGCAGTTGGGCTTCCTACGAGCAGTACTTC. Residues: CASSWASYEQYF.

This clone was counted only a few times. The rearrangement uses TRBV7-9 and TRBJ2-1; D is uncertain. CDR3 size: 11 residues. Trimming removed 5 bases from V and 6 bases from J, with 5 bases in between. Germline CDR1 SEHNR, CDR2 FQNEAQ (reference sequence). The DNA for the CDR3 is TGTGCCAGCAGCCTGAGCAATGAGCAGTTCTTC. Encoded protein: CASSLSNEQFF.

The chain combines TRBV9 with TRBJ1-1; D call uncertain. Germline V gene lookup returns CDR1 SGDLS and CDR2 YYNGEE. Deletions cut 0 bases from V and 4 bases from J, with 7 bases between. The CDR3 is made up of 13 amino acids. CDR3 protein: CASSVEWFTEAFF. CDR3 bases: TGTGCCAGCAGCGTAGAATGGTTCACTGAAGCTTTCTTT. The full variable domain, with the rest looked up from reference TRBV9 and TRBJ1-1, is DSGVTQTPKHLITATGQRVTLRCSPRSGDLSVYWYQQSLDQGLQFLIQYYNGEERAKGNILERFSAQQFPDLHSELNLSSLELGDSALYFCASSVEWFTEAFFGQGTRLTVV.

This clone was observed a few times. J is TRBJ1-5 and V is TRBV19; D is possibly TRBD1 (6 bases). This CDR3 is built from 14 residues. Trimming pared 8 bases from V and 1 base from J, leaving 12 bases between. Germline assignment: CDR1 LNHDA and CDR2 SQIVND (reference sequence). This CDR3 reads CASGRQASNQPQHF. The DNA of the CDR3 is TGTGCCAGTGGTAGACAGGCCAGCAATCAGCCCCAGCATTTT.

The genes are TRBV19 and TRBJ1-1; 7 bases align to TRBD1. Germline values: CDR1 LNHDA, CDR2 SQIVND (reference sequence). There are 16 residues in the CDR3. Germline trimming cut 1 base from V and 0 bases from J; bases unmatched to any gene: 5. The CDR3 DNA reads TGTGCCAGTAGTATAGGGCAGGGGGTAATGAACACTGAAGCTTTCTTT. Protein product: CASSIGQGVMNTEAFF. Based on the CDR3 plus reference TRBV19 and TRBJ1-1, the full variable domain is DGGITQSPKYLFRKEGQNVTLSCEQNLNHDAMYWYRQDPGQGLRLIYYSQIVNDFQKGDIAEGYSVSREKKESFPLTVTSAQKNPTAFYLCASSIGQGVMNTEAFFGQGTRLTVV.

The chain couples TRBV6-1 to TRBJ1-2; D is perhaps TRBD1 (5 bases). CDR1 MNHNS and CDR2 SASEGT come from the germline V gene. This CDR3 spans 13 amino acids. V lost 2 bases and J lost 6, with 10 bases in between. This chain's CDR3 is CASSETYRNGYTF. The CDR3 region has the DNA TGTGCCAGCAGTGAAACCTACAGGAATGGCTACACCTTC.

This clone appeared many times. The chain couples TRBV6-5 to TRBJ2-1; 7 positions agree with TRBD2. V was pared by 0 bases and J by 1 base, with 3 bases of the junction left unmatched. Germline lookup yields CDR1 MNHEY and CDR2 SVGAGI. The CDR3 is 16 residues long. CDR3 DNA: TGTGCCAGCAGTTACTCCCGGGGGGAATCCTACAATGAGCAGTTCTTC. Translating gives CASSYSRGESYNEQFF.

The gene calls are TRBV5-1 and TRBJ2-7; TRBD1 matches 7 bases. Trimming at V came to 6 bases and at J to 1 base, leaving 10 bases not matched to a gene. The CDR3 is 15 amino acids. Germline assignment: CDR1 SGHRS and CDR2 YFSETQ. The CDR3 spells CASTRRQGLSYEQYF. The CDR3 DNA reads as TGCGCCAGCACCCGGAGACAGGGCCTTTCCTACGAGCAGTACTTC.

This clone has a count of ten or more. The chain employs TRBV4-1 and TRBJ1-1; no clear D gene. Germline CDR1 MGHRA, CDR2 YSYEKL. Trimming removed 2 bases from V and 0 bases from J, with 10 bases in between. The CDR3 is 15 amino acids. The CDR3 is CASSQRRAMNTEAFF. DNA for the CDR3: TGCGCCAGCAGCCAAAGAAGAGCAATGAACACTGAAGCTTTCTTT.

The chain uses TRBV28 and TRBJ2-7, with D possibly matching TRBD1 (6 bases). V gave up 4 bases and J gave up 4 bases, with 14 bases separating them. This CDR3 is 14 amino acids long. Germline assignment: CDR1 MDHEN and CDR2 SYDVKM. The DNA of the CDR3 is TGTGCCAGCAGTTGGCTGGGGGACAAGTACGAGCAGTACTTC. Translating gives CASSWLGDKYEQYF.